This is a list of T cell receptor beta chains from one sample in a study of blood T cell repertoires in COVID-19. Assay used: immunoSEQ multiplex PCR; TCRdb lists only in-frame clones, some missing. Of about 150,000 clones listed, 70% to 90% were seen once; the top ten hold around 8.1%. The sample taken for sequencing was peripheral blood. The receptors originated from a woman between 55 and 75 years old with COVID-19, enrolled during active disease. Both conserved end residues are part of each CDR3. A D gene is named only where the DNA matches it firmly. Only some rows state a clone size, as once, few, many or a class for expanded clones.

d_call,v_call,cdr3_length,clone_size,j_call,cdr3_nt,cdr3_aa
TRBD1,TRBV7-7,14,NA,TRBJ2-5,TGTGCCAGCAGCCCCACAGGGGGCGAAGAGACCCAGTACTTC,CASSPTGGEETQYF
TRBD1,TRBV27,14,NA,TRBJ1-2,TGTGCCAGCAGCACAGGGGGCGCAAGTTATGGCTACACCTTC,CASSTGGASYGYTF
TRBD1,TRBV30,13,NA,TRBJ1-2,TGTGCCTGGAGTTCAATCAGGGGGCTCGGCTACACCTTC,CAWSSIRGLGYTF
TRBD2,TRBV6-5,16,few,TRBJ2-1,TGTGCCAGCAGTTACCTGGGACTAGCGGGAGGTATTGAGCAGTTCTTC,CASSYLGLAGGIEQFF
NA,TRBV29-1,16,NA,TRBJ1-1,TGCAGCGTGGCGGGGTTATCGGGGAAGGGTGGCACTGAAGCTTTCTTT,CSVAGLSGKGGTEAFF
TRBD1,TRBV13,15,NA,TRBJ1-2,TGTGCCAGCAGCTCATGGATGGACAGGCCCTATGGCTACACCTTC,CASSSWMDRPYGYTF
NA,TRBV19,14,NA,TRBJ1-6,TGTGCCAGTAGTGTGCCAGGGGCCAATTCACCCCTCCACTTT,CASSVPGANSPLHF
TRBD2,TRBV19,16,NA,TRBJ2-5,TGTGCCAGTAGTATAACCCCTATGTTGCGGGAGGAGACCCAGTACTTC,CASSITPMLREETQYF
TRBD2,TRBV7-3,17,NA,TRBJ2-3,TGTGCCAGCAGCCTCATAGCGGGAGGGCCTGGCACAGATACGCAGTATTTT,CASSLIAGGPGTDTQYF
NA,TRBV19,16,NA,TRBJ1-5,TGTGCCAGTAGTGGCCGCGGAGGGGCTGACAATCAGCCCCAGCATTTT,CASSGRGGADNQPQHF
TRBD1,TRBV6-5,14,NA,TRBJ2-1,TGTGCCAGCTCCGGACAGGGCGCCGTGAATGAGCAGTTCTTC,CASSGQGAVNEQFF
NA,TRBV30,15,NA,TRBJ1-5,TGTGCCTGGAGTGAAAGCACAGCGGCGAATCAGCCCCAGCATTTT,CAWSESTAANQPQHF
NA,TRBV5-5,15,NA,TRBJ2-3,TGTGCCAGCAGCTTGCCGACCTCGGCGGGGGATACGCAGTATTTT,CASSLPTSAGDTQYF
NA,TRBV18,15,NA,TRBJ1-5,TGTGCCAGCTCACCCGTCGACAGCCACAATCAGCCCCAGCATTTT,CASSPVDSHNQPQHF
NA,TRBV5-1,13,NA,TRBJ2-3,TGCGCCAGCAGCTTGGCGGGGACAGATACGCAGTATTTT,CASSLAGTDTQYF
TRBD1,TRBV5-8,15,once,TRBJ2-7,TGTGCCAGCAGCTTGGGGGGACAGGGGGGACACGAGCAGTACTTC,CASSLGGQGGHEQYF
NA,TRBV6-5,13,NA,TRBJ2-1,TGTGCCAGCAGTTTACAGGAATACAATGAGCAGTTCTTC,CASSLQEYNEQFF
NA,TRBV7-3,16,NA,TRBJ1-6,TGTGCCAGCAGCTTAGGGGCGGGGACTATTAATTCACCCCTCCACTTT,CASSLGAGTINSPLHF
NA,TRBV11-2,15,NA,TRBJ2-7,TGTGCCAGCATCCAGACGCCTGGGGGACTTCGAGAGCAGTACTTC,CASIQTPGGLREQYF
TRBD1,TRBV7-9,13,NA,TRBJ1-2,TGTGCCAGCAGCATTCAAGGGACAGGGGGCTACACCTTC,CASSIQGTGGYTF
TRBD1,TRBV6-1,14,NA,TRBJ1-2,TGTGCCAGCAGTGAGTTCCGGGACAGGGACGACTACACCTTC,CASSEFRDRDDYTF
TRBD2,TRBV5-1,14,once,TRBJ2-3,TGCGCCAGCAGCTCCGGACTAGTCAGCGATACGCAGTATTTT,CASSSGLVSDTQYF
NA,TRBV21-1,15,NA,TRBJ2-5,TGTGCCAGCAGCAAAAAAGACAGCTTGAGAGAGACCCAGTACTTC,CASSKKDSLRETQYF
NA,TRBV27,13,NA,TRBJ1-3,TGTGCCAGCAGTTCAGGTTCTGGAAACACCATATATTTT,CASSSGSGNTIYF
TRBD1,TRBV2,14,NA,TRBJ2-1,TGTGCCAGCAGTGTGACAGGGGGTAACAATGAGCAGTTCTTC,CASSVTGGNNEQFF
TRBD1,TRBV18,16,NA,TRBJ1-2,TGTGCCAGCTCACGTAGAGGGGGCCCCAATAACTATGGCTACACCTTC,CASSRRGGPNNYGYTF
TRBD1,TRBV19,18,NA,TRBJ1-1,TGTGCCAGTAGTACCCAACCGGGACAGGGGTACATGAACACTGAAGCTTTCTTT,CASSTQPGQGYMNTEAFF
NA,TRBV19,15,NA,TRBJ1-2,TGTGCCAGTAGTATAAACTACTTCGGGGGTTGGGGCTACACCTTC,CASSINYFGGWGYTF
NA,TRBV5-1,15,NA,TRBJ2-1,TGCGCCAGCAGCTTGTTACGGGGGAGAGGCATTGAGCAGTTCTTC,CASSLLRGRGIEQFF
TRBD1,TRBV24-1,13,NA,TRBJ1-1,TGTGCCACCAGTGATACCGGACAGGTGGAGGCTTTCTTT,CATSDTGQVEAFF
TRBD2,TRBV6-5,14,once,TRBJ2-1,TGTGCCAGTGACCTAGCGGGAGCCGTGAAAGAGCAGTTCTTC,CASDLAGAVKEQFF
TRBD1,TRBV5-1,17,once,TRBJ1-2,TGCGCCAGCAGCACCCGGACAGGGGGAACTCATAACTATGGCTACACCTTC,CASSTRTGGTHNYGYTF
NA,TRBV20-1,15,NA,TRBJ1-4,TGCAGTGCTAGTCCTATGGTTGCAACTAATGAAAAACTGTTTTTT,CSASPMVATNEKLFF
NA,TRBV3-1/TRBV3-2,16,NA,TRBJ1-2,TGTGCCAGCAGCTCCCAGAACTGGGGCTCTAACTATGGCTACACCTTC,CASSSQNWGSNYGYTF
TRBD1,TRBV6-5,15,NA,TRBJ2-5,TGTGCCAGCAGTTGGGGACAGATTCCCCAAGAGACCCAGTACTTC,CASSWGQIPQETQYF
TRBD1,TRBV9,16,NA,TRBJ2-2,TGTGCCAGCAGCGTCTTTGACAGGGGGAACACCGGGGAGCTGTTTTTT,CASSVFDRGNTGELFF
NA,TRBV10-3,13,NA,TRBJ1-1,TGTGCCACACAGGGTGTCGGTCGCACTGAAGCTTTCTTT,CATQGVGRTEAFF
NA,TRBV5-1,14,once,TRBJ1-2,TGCGCCAGCAGCGTAGAGGCGGTAGGTTATGGCTACACCTTC,CASSVEAVGYGYTF
TRBD1,TRBV5-1,14,once,TRBJ1-1,TGCGCCAGCGGACCTAAGGGGGCGCTTACTGAAGCTTTCTTT,CASGPKGALTEAFF
NA,TRBV14,14,few,TRBJ1-2,TGTGCCAGCAGCCAAGTGGGGCAGGGTGATGGCTACACCTTC,CASSQVGQGDGYTF
NA,TRBV6-6,14,NA,TRBJ2-7,TGTGCCAGCAGTTGGACAGCCCCCAACTACGAGCAGTACTTC,CASSWTAPNYEQYF
NA,TRBV29-1,12,few,TRBJ1-1,TGCAGCGTACAGGCTATGGACACTGAAGCTTTCTTT,CSVQAMDTEAFF
NA,TRBV5-4,12,NA,TRBJ2-5,TGTGCCAGCAGCCCGGGACTTGAGACCCAGTACTTC,CASSPGLETQYF
TRBD1,TRBV6-5,15,NA,TRBJ1-2,TGTGCCAGCAGCCTGGAGCGGAAGGGGGCGGGCGGCTACACCTTC,CASSLERKGAGGYTF
NA,TRBV3-1/TRBV3-2,15,NA,TRBJ2-3,TGTGCCAGCAGCCTTACCGGGAGACCGGACTATACGCAGTATTTT,CASSLTGRPDYTQYF